These T cell receptor beta chains were read from a single sample in a study of cytomegalovirus exposure and HLA in healthy donors. Data came from immunoSEQ multiplex PCR; TCRdb stores just in-frame clones and leaves some out. The repertoire includes around 150,000 clones, roughly a tenth of them detected once, and around 1.9% sits in the top ten. Sequencing input: PBMCs. The receptors stem from a male donor in good health and CMV-seronegative. The conserved cysteine and the conserved F or W are not part of the CDR3 here.

j_gene	v_gene	CDR3aa
TRBJ1-1	TRBV7-8	ASSSYRGNTEAF
TRBJ1-3	TRBV19	ASSTQDRRAASRENTIY
TRBJ2-1	TRBV28	ASSPIRGRAYEQF
TRBJ1-5	TRBV6-6	ASSYSGLEQPQH
TRBJ2-1	TRBV27	ASSRDGGGGPLEQF
TRBJ1-6	TRBV27	ASSLERNSPLH
TRBJ1-1	TRBV9	ASSAPGTGRTEAF
TRBJ1-1	TRBV20-1	SARRDTEAF
TRBJ2-2	TRBV6-6	ASGTSGETGELF
TRBJ1-2	TRBV6-6	ASTRGGGGGYT
TRBJ2-6	TRBV9	ASSLFGRGSGANVLT
TRBJ1-2	TRBV20-1	SAPRGQVQT
TRBJ2-1	TRBV6-7	ASPLCQRSPADPSYNEQF
TRBJ1-2	TRBV28	ASSSPTQGADYGYT
TRBJ1-1	TRBV27	ASSSGVVRTEAF
TRBJ2-1	TRBV7-6	ASSFELARNEQF
TRBJ2-1	TRBV5-1	ASSLRGLAGDHEQF
TRBJ2-7	TRBV5-6	ASSVSYEQY
TRBJ1-1	TRBV27	ASKPIGGTSEAF
TRBJ1-5	TRBV6-1	ASETGSVGPQH
TRBJ1-2	TRBV19	ASEVGADYGYT